The source of this T cell receptor (beta chain) is a study of cytomegalovirus exposure and HLA in healthy donors. 13 Jbeta primers and 60 Vbeta primers were used for the PCR. Profiled with immunoSEQ multiplex PCR; TCRdb holds only in-frame clones, not every one. This sample has 150,000 to 200,000 clones; approximately 83% occur once, and the top ten carry about a tenth. This clone was picked up one time. The germline CDR1 and CDR2 sequences are SGHDT and YYEEEE. CDR3 length: 16 residues. V trimming: 0 bases; J trimming: 0 bases; junction bases outside the gene matches: 2. The chain recombines TRBV5-6 with TRBJ2-7; 11 bases are shared with TRBD2. Source material: PBMCs. This receptor was taken from a man aged 18 to 29 in good health and CMV-seropositive. The CDR3 here is CASSLGLAGGSYEQYF. The DNA for the CDR3 is TGTGCCAGCAGCTTGGGGCTAGCGGGGGGCTCCTACGAGCAGTACTTC. The entire variable domain, with the rest obtained from reference TRBV5-6 and TRBJ2-7, is as follows: DAGVTQSPTHLIKTRGQQVTLRCSPKSGHDTVSWYQQALGQGPQFIFQYYEEEERQRGNFPDRFSGHQFPNYSSELNVNALLLGDSALYLCASSLGLAGGSYEQYFGPGTRLTVT.